The following is a TCR beta chain sequence with its context. Original handling: Scientists estimated how many nucleated cells there were by amplifying reference gene primers. Measured with immunoSEQ multiplex PCR; TCRdb has only the in-frame clones, and not every one. V, J and clone size are those of that table, while D and trimming were read from the DNA. The sample contains about 210,000 clones, about 76% of which appear only once. The CDR3 length is 18 residues. From germline, CDR1 is KGHSH and CDR2 LQKENI. Trimming removed 0 bases from V and 6 bases from J; junction bases left unmatched: 15. Study members were between 18 and 89 years old and lived in 20 to 25 US regions. Donors were grouped by their self-reported clinical history. This sample was included in a study of blood T cell repertoires in COVID-19. Study-wide background: T cells, B-cell-depleted T cells, or PBMCs provided the cDNA or gDNA that served as material.

Source material: PBMCs or T cells enriched from blood (not recorded which). The V call is TRBV18, the J call TRBJ1-2; 8 bases are shared with TRBD1. This clonotype was obtained from a woman aged 50 to 65 with acute COVID-19. This CDR3 reads CASSPPGQGAKKVHGYTF. In nucleotides, the CDR3 is TGTGCCAGCTCACCACCCGGGCAGGGGGCCAAAAAGGTCCATGGCTACACCTTC.